This TCR beta chain was sequenced during a study of control samples from healthy donors and cancer patients (dated by TCRdb to about 2020). Library creation used the immunoSEQ multiplex PCR assay. TCRdb mirrors the immuneACCESS table, restricted to in-frame sequences. Some clones are absent from its copies; in checked studies, under half trace to an unresolved V gene, and the reason for the others is unknown. The sample includes more than 75,000 clones, with about 90% observed a single time. In total, the top ten clones hold less than 6% of the sample. The table lists this clone with a count of one. The antigen it recognizes is unknown. No base quality information exists; no much larger clone differs at one position. Via the germline V gene, CDR1 is MNHEY and CDR2 SVGAGI. The CDR3 measures 15 amino acids from cysteine to phenylalanine. The read is trimmed to its CDR3 DNA, 45 bases read in frame from base 1. V is shortened by 0 bases, J by 1 base, and the region joining them spans 10 bases.

The chain joins TRBV6-5 to TRBJ2-7; there is no confident call for the D gene. The clonotype was recovered from a man aged 50 to 59 in good health. The specimen was blood. The CDR3 here reads CASSYSSPGSYEQYF. Read as DNA, the sequence is TGTGCCAGCAGTTACTCGAGTCCAGGTTCCTACGAGCAGTACTTC.